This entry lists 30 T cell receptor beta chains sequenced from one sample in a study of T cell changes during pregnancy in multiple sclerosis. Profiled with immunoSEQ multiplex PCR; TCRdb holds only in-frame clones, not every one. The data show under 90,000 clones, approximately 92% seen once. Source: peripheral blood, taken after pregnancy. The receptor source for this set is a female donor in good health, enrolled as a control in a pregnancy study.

The CDR3 DNA is TGTGCCAGCAGCTTAGCGGTCGGGGGGCTAGAGACCCAGTACTTC. As protein: CASSLAVGGLETQYF. The chain has TRBV11-2 and TRBJ2-5, with D possibly matching TRBD2 (7 bases). The CDR3 has 15 residues. Germline CDR1 is SGHAT and CDR2 is FQNNGV. Trimming removed 1 base from V and 4 bases from J, with 13 bases in between.

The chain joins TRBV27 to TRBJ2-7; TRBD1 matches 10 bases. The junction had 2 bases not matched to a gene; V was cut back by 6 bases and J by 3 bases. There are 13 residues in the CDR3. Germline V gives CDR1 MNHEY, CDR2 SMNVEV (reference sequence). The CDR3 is CASRGQGDYEQYF. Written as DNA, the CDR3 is TGTGCCAGCAGAGGACAGGGGGACTACGAGCAGTACTTC.

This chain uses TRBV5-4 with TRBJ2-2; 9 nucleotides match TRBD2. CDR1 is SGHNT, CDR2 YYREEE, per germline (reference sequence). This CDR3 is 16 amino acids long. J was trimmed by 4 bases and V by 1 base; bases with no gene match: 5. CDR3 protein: CASSLKLAGPTGELFF. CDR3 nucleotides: TGTGCCAGCAGCTTGAAGCTAGCGGGGCCCACCGGGGAGCTGTTTTTT.

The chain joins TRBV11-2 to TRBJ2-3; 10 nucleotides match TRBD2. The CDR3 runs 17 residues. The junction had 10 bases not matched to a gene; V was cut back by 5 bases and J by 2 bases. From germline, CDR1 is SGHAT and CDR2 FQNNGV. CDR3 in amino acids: CASSKRLAGEFTDTQYF. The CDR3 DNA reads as TGTGCCAGCAGCAAGAGACTAGCGGGCGAGTTCACAGATACGCAGTATTTT.

The chain's CDR3 is CASSSAGANVLTF. CDR3 nucleotide sequence: TGTGCCAGCAGCTCCGCTGGGGCCAACGTCCTGACTTTC. This rearrangement joins TRBV11-3 to TRBJ2-6; no clear D gene. Trimming left V 4 bases short and J 2 bases short, with 3 bases between. Per germline, CDR1 SGHNT and CDR2 YENEEA. The CDR3 spans 13 residues. Full variable domain (rest looked up from reference TRBV11-3 and TRBJ2-6): EAGVVQSPRYKIIEKKQPVAFWCNPISGHNTLYWYLQNLGQGPELLIRYENEEAVDDSQLPKDRFSAERLKGVDSTLKIQPAELGDSAVYLCASSSAGANVLTFGAGSRLTVL.

CDR3 in amino acids: CASSEGAPNTEAFF. As DNA, the CDR3 is TGCGCCAGCTCGGAGGGGGCCCCGAACACTGAAGCTTTCTTT. The V gene is TRBV5-1, the J gene TRBJ1-1; 7 bases map to TRBD1. In germline, CDR1 is SGHRS, CDR2 YFSETQ. Losses at the gene ends were 7 bases for V and 1 base for J; bases not matched to a gene: 7. CDR3 length: 14 amino acids.

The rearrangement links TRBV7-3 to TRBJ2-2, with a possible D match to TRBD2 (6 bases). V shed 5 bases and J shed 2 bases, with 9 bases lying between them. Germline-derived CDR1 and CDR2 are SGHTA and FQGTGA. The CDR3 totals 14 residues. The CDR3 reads CASSRDFNTGELFF. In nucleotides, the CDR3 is TGTGCCAGCAGCCGGGACTTTAACACCGGGGAGCTGTTTTTT.

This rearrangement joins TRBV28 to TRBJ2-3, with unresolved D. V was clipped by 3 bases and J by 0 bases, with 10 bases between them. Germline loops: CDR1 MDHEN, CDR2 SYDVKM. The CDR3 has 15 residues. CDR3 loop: CASSFPRLSTDTQYF. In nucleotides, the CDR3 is TGTGCCAGCAGTTTCCCCAGACTCAGCACAGATACGCAGTATTTT.

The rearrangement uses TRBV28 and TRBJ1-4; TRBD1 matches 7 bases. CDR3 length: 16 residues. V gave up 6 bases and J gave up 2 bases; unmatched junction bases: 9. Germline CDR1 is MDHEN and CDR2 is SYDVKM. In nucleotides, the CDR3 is TGTGCCAGCAGACCACAGGGGTTGGAGACTAATGAAAAACTGTTTTTT. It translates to CASRPQGLETNEKLFF.

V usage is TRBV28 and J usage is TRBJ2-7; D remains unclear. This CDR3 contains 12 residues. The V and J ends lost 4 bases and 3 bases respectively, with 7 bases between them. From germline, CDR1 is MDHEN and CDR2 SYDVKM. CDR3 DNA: TGTGCCAGCAGTTCACAAAGCTACGAGCAGTACTTC. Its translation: CASSSQSYEQYF.

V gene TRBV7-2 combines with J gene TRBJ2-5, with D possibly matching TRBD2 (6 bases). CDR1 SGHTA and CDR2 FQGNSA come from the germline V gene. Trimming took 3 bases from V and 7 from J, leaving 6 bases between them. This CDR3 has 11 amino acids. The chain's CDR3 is CASSFGGTQYF. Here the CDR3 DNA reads TGTGCCAGCAGCTTCGGGGGGACCCAGTACTTC.

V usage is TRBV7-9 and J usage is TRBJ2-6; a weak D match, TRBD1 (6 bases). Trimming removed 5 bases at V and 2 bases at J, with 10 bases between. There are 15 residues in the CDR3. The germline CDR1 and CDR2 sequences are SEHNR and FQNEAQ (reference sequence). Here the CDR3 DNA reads TGTGCCAGCAGCGGCCACAGGGCTGGGGCCAACGTCCTGACTTTC. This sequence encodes CASSGHRAGANVLTF.

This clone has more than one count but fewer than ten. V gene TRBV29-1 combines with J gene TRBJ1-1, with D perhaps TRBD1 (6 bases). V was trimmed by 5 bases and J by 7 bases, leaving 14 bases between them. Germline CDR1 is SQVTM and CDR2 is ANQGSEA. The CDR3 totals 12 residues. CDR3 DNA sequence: TGCAGCGTTTCGGGGGGCAGCATTGAAGCTTTCTTT. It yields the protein CSVSGGSIEAFF.

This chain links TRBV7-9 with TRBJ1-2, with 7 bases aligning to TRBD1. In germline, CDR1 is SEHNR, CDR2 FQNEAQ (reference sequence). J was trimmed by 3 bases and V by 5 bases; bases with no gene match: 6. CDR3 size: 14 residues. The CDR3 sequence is CASSRTGEDYGYTF. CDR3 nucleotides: TGTGCCAGCAGCCGTACAGGGGAGGACTATGGCTACACCTTC.

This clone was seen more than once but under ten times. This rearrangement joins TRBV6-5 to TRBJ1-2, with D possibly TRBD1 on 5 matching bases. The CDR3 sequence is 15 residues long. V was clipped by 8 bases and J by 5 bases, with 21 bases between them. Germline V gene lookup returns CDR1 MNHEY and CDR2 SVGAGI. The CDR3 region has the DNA TGTGCCAGCGGCTGGCGGCAGGGCAAGGGGTATGGCTACACCTTC. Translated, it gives CASGWRQGKGYGYTF.

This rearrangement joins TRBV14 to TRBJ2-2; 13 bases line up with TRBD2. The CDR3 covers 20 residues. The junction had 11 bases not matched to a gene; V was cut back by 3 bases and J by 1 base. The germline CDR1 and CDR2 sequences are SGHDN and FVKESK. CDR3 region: CASSQIWTSGGHLNTGELFF. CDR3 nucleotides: TGTGCCAGCAGCCAGATCTGGACTAGCGGGGGCCACTTGAACACCGGGGAGCTGTTTTTT. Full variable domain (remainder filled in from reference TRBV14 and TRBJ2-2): EAGVTQFPSHSVIEKGQTVTLRCDPISGHDNLYWYRRVMGKEIKFLLHFVKESKQDESGMPNNRFLAERTGGTYSTLKVQPAELEDSGVYFCASSQIWTSGGHLNTGELFFGEGSRLTVL.

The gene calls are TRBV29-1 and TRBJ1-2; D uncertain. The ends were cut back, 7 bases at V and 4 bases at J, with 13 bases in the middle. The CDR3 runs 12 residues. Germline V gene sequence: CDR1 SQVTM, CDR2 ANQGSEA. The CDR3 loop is CSATPSPYGYTF. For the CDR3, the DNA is TGCAGCGCGACTCCCTCCCCCTATGGCTACACCTTC.

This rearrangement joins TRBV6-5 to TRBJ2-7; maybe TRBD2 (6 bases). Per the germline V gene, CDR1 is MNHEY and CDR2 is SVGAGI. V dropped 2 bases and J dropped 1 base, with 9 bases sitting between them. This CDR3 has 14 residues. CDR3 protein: CASSYGGTSYEQYF. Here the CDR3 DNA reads TGTGCCAGCAGTTACGGAGGGACTTCCTACGAGCAGTACTTC.

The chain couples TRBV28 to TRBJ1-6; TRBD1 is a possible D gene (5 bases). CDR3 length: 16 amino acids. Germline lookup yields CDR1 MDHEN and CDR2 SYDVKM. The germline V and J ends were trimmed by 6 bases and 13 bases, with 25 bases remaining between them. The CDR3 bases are TGTGCCAGCAGGCCCATCAACCGGGGGTCTGACTCCCCCCTCCACTTT. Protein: CASRPINRGSDSPLHF.

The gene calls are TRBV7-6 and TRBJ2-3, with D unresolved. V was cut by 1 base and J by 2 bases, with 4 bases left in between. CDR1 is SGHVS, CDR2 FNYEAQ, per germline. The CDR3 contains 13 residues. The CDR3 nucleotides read TGTGCCAGCAGCTTAGTCCTCACAGATACGCAGTATTTT. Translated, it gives CASSLVLTDTQYF.

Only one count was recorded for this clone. CDR3 sequence reads: CASSPGLADEQYF. CDR3 nucleotides: TGTGCCAGCAGCCCTGGACTAGCCGACGAGCAGTACTTC. V usage is TRBV7-8 and J usage is TRBJ2-7; 8 bases line up with TRBD2. The germline CDR1 and CDR2 sequences are SGHVS and FQNEAQ. The CDR3 spans 13 residues. With V trimmed by 5 bases and J by 5 bases, 5 bases remained unmatched.

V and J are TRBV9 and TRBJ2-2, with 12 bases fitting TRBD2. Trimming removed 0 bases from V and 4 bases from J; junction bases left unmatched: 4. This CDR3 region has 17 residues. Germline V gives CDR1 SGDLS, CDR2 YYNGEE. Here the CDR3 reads CASSVGGGLAGTGELFF. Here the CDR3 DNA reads TGTGCCAGCAGCGTAGGTGGGGGACTAGCGGGCACCGGGGAGCTGTTTTTT. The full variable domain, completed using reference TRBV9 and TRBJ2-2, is DSGVTQTPKHLITATGQRVTLRCSPRSGDLSVYWYQQSLDQGLQFLIQYYNGEERAKGNILERFSAQQFPDLHSELNLSSLELGDSALYFCASSVGGGLAGTGELFFGEGSRLTVL.

In DNA form, the CDR3 reads TGCGCCAGCAGCCTTTCTGACACCCCTAATGAAAAACTGTTTTTT. This gives the protein CASSLSDTPNEKLFF. The chain carries TRBV4-3 and TRBJ1-4, with unresolved D. CDR3 length: 15 amino acids. Trimming removed 4 bases from V and 3 bases from J, with 12 bases in between. Germline CDR1 reads LGHNA; CDR2 reads YSLEER.

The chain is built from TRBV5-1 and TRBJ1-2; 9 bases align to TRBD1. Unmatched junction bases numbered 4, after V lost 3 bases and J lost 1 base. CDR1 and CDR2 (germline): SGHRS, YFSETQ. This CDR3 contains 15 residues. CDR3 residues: CASSWGQGDNYGYTF. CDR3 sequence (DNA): TGCGCCAGCAGCTGGGGACAGGGAGATAACTATGGCTACACCTTC. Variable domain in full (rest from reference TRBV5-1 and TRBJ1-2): KAGVTQTPRYLIKTRGQQVTLSCSPISGHRSVSWYQQTPGQGLQFLFEYFSETQRNKGNFPGRFSGRQFSNSRSEMNVSTLELGDSALYLCASSWGQGDNYGYTFGSGTRLTVV.

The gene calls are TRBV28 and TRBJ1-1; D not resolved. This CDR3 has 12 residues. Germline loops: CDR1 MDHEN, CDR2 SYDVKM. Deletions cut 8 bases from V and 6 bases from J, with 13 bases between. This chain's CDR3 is CASSYGIAEAFF. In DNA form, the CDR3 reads TGTGCCAGCTCTTACGGTATCGCTGAAGCTTTCTTT.

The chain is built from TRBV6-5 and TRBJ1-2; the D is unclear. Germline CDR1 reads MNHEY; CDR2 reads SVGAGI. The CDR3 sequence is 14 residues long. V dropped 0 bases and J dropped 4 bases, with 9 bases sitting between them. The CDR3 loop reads CASSYSSRSYGYTF. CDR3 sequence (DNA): TGTGCCAGCAGTTACTCGTCGCGGTCCTATGGCTACACCTTC.

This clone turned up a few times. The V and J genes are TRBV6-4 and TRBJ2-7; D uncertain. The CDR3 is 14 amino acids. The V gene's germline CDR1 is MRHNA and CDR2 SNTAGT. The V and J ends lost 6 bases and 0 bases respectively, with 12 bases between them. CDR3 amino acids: CASSNHSYSYEQYF. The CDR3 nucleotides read TGTGCCAGCAGCAACCACAGTTACTCCTACGAGCAGTACTTC.

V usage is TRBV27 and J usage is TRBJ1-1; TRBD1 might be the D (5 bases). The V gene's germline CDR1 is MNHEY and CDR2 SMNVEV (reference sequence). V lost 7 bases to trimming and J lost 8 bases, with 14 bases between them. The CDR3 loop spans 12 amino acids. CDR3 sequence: CASIPWGGEAFF. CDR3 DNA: TGTGCCAGCATCCCCTGGGGCGGAGAAGCTTTCTTT.

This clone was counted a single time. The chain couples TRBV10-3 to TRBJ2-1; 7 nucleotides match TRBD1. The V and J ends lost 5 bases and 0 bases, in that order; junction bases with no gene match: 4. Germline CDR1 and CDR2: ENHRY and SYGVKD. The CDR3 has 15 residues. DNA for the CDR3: TGTGCCATCAGTACCGGGACAGACTCCTACAATGAGCAGTTCTTC. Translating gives CAISTGTDSYNEQFF.

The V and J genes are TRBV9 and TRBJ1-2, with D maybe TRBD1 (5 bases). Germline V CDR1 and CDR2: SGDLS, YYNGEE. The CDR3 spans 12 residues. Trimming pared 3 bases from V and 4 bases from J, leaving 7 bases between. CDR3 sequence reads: CASSGTLYGYTF. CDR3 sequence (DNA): TGTGCCAGCAGCGGGACACTCTATGGCTACACCTTC.